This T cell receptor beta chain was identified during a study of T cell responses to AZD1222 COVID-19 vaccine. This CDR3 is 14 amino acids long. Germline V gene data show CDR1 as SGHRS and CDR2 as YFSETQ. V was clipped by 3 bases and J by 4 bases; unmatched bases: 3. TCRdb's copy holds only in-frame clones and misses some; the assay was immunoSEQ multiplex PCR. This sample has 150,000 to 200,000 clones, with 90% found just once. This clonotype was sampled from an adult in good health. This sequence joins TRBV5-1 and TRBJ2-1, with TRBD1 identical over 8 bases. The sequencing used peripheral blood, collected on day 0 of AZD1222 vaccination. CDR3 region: CASSSGQGYNEQFF. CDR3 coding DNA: TGCGCCAGCAGCTCCGGACAGGGTTACAATGAGCAGTTCTTC. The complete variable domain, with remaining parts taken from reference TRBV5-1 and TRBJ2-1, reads KAGVTQTPRYLIKTRGQQVTLSCSPISGHRSVSWYQQTPGQGLQFLFEYFSETQRNKGNFPGRFSGRQFSNSRSEMNVSTLELGDSALYLCASSSGQGYNEQFFGPGTRLTVL.